This T cell receptor (beta chain) was obtained from a study of blood T cell repertoires in COVID-19. Study overall: Whether acute or convalescent, the COVID-19 samples came from the United States, Italy and Spain. In each case, the material was cDNA or gDNA derived from T cells, B-cell-depleted T cells, or PBMCs.

In the authors' workflow: By means of reference gene primer amplification, nucleated cell counts were estimated. The repertoire was sequenced with immunoSEQ multiplex PCR; TCRdb's copy has only in-frame clones and lacks some. V and J calls and clone size come straight from that table; D and trimming were deduced from the DNA. This table holds approximately 220,000 clones, around 91% found once. This clone came up once. The CDR3 has 15 residues. V lost 6 bases to trimming and J lost 2 bases; unmatched junction nucleotides: 5. CDR1 is LGHDT and CDR2 is YNNKEL in the germline V gene (reference sequence).

The sample taken for sequencing was PBMCs or T cells enriched from blood (not recorded which). The gene calls are TRBV3-1 (or the pseudogene TRBV3-2) and TRBJ2-1, with 9 bases identical to TRBD2. The sequence was obtained from a man between 25 and 39 years old who had been exposed to COVID-19. The CDR3 region has the DNA TGTGCCAGCAGGATTAGCGGGGGAACCTACAATGAGCAGTTCTTC. Translated: CASRISGGTYNEQFF.